These T cell receptor beta chains were read from a single sample in a study of blood T cell repertoires in COVID-19. Assay used: immunoSEQ multiplex PCR; TCRdb lists only in-frame clones, some missing. The sample records a few hundred thousand clones, roughly 87% being singletons. The sequenced material came from peripheral blood. These receptors were taken from a man in his fifties or sixties with active or convalescent COVID-19. The CDR3 runs from the conserved cysteine through the conserved F or W. Fields, in order: clone size, CDR3 length, V gene, J gene, D gene, CDR3 DNA, CDR3 protein. A D gene is named only where the DNA matches it firmly. The listing skips clone size in some rows; elsewhere it reads once, few, many or a size class.

>NA|16|TRBV5-1|TRBJ2-1|TRBD2
TGCGCCAGCAGCCCCACCCATGGCGGGGGGGCGAATGAGCAGTTCTTC
CASSPTHGGGANEQFF
>NA|16|TRBV3-1/TRBV3-2|TRBJ2-5|TRBD2
TGTGCCAGCAGCGACAATCGAGCGGGGGGCCAAGAGACCCAGTACTTC
CASSDNRAGGQETQYF
>NA|13|TRBV19|TRBJ1-1|NA
TGTGCCAGTAGTATTTCTACCAACACTGAAGCTTTCTTT
CASSISTNTEAFF
>NA|12|TRBV12-3/TRBV12-4|TRBJ2-1|TRBD1
TGTGCCAGCAGTGAACAGGGGTTAGAGCAGTTCTTC
CASSEQGLEQFF
>NA|16|TRBV30|TRBJ1-3|NA
TGTGCCTGGAGTGTCCCTCGAGGGAGCTCTGGAAACACCATATATTTT
CAWSVPRGSSGNTIYF
>NA|16|TRBV7-8|TRBJ2-3|TRBD2
TGTGCCAGCAGCTTAGGGACTAGCGGTAGCACAGATACGCAGTATTTT
CASSLGTSGSTDTQYF
>NA|15|TRBV5-1|TRBJ2-7|TRBD2
TGCGCCAGCAGCTCAGGACTAGCGGGGGGAGAGGAGCAGTACTTC
CASSSGLAGGEEQYF
>NA|20|TRBV28|TRBJ1-1|TRBD1
TGTGCCAGCAGTTTAAGGTCGTTTGGGGGACAGGGAGACCCGAACACTGAAGCTTTCTTT
CASSLRSFGGQGDPNTEAFF
>NA|15|TRBV4-1|TRBJ1-5|NA
TGCGCCAGCAGTCTTGTATTCCTTGTCAATCAGCCCCAGCATTTT
CASSLVFLVNQPQHF
>NA|13|TRBV27|TRBJ1-1|NA
TGTGCCAGCAGTTTAGTGAGGAACACTGAAGCTTTCTTT
CASSLVRNTEAFF
>NA|15|TRBV4-3|TRBJ1-2|TRBD1
TGCGCCAGCAGCCAAGAGGGGACAGCCTACTATGGCTACACCTTC
CASSQEGTAYYGYTF
>NA|15|TRBV6-5|TRBJ2-5|TRBD1
TGTGCCAGCAGATCAAAGACAGGGGGCGAAGAGACCCAGTACTTC
CASRSKTGGEETQYF
>many|16|TRBV19|TRBJ2-7|TRBD1
TGTGCCAGTAGTAACCCTTACAGGGGGCGCGTGTACGAGCAGTACTTC
CASSNPYRGRVYEQYF
>NA|18|TRBV5-1|TRBJ1-6|NA
TGCGCCAGCAGCTTCGGTCGGGGTACGGGCTCCTATAATTCACCCCTCCACTTT
CASSFGRGTGSYNSPLHF
>NA|22|TRBV28|TRBJ2-6|TRBD1
TGTGCCAGCAGTTTATGGCTGGACAGGCGAGAAAGAGGGGCGGCTGGGGCCAACGTCCTGACTTTC
CASSLWLDRRERGAAGANVLTF
>NA|13|TRBV7-9|TRBJ1-2|TRBD1
TGTGCCAGCAGCCCCGGGACAGGGAGGGCGTGGACCTTC
CASSPGTGRAWTF
>NA|15|TRBV4-1|TRBJ1-5|NA
TGCGCCAGCAGCCAAGGGGTCACAGGCGGTCAGCCCCAGCATTTT
CASSQGVTGGQPQHF
>many|15|TRBV19|TRBJ2-7|NA
TGTGCCAGTAGTAGGCAGTACCAGGGCCGGTACGAGCAGTACTTC
CASSRQYQGRYEQYF
>NA|14|TRBV10-3|TRBJ1-1|NA
TGTGCCATCAGTGAGTCCGGCCAGGCCACTGAAGCTTTCTTT
CAISESGQATEAFF
>NA|18|TRBV11-2|TRBJ2-3|TRBD1
TGTGCCACCAAATCTTGGGACAGGGCACTTTCTAGCACAGATACGCAGTATTTT
CATKSWDRALSSTDTQYF
>NA|13|TRBV30|TRBJ2-7|NA
TGTGCCTGGAGTGTACAGGTCGGGGGCGAGCAGTACTTC
CAWSVQVGGEQYF
>few|15|TRBV6-2/TRBV6-3|TRBJ2-5|NA
TGTGCCAGCAGTTACGGGCAGGATGACCAAGAGACCCAGTACTTC
CASSYGQDDQETQYF
>NA|16|TRBV28|TRBJ1-3|NA
TGTGCCAGCAGTTCCGGGACTTTCAGCTCTGGAAACACCATATATTTT
CASSSGTFSSGNTIYF
>NA|14|TRBV28|TRBJ1-2|TRBD1
TGTGCCAGCAGTCCAGGACAGGGCGACTATGGCTACACCTTC
CASSPGQGDYGYTF
>NA|15|TRBV28|TRBJ1-6|NA
TGTGCCGCCATTCGGGGGAACTCCTATAATTCACCCCTCCACTTT
CAAIRGNSYNSPLHF
>NA|15|TRBV28|TRBJ1-4|NA
TGTGCCAGCAGTTTAGCCGGGGCAACTAATGAAAAACTGTTTTTT
CASSLAGATNEKLFF
>NA|13|TRBV28|TRBJ1-2|NA
TGTGCCAGCAGTCCCCATCAGGAAGGCGGCTACACCTTC
CASSPHQEGGYTF
>NA|14|TRBV7-2|TRBJ1-6|NA
TGTGCCAGCAGACCTCAGGGTTGGAATTCACCCCTCCACTTT
CASRPQGWNSPLHF
>once|16|TRBV19|TRBJ1-5|NA
TGTGCCAGTAGTAGGGGACTCCCGGACGTAGGTCAGCCCCAGCATTTT
CASSRGLPDVGQPQHF
>NA|17|TRBV5-6|TRBJ1-5|TRBD1
TGTGCCAGCAGCTTAAGGACAGGGTCGAGGAATTTGGAGCCCCAGCATTTT
CASSLRTGSRNLEPQHF
>NA|14|TRBV19|TRBJ1-6|TRBD1
TGTGCCAGTAGTAGGGGACAGGAGAATTCACCCCTCCACTTT
CASSRGQENSPLHF
>NA|14|TRBV6-5|TRBJ1-1|TRBD1
TGTGCCGGACAACAGGGGGCGAGGAGAACTGAAGCTTTCTTT
CAGQQGARRTEAFF
>NA|15|TRBV11-1|TRBJ2-3|NA
TGTGCCAGCAGCCTAGAACGGACTCCCACAGATACGCAGTATTTT
CASSLERTPTDTQYF
>NA|13|TRBV6-4|TRBJ1-1|NA
TGTGCCAGCAGTGACCAGGCCACGACTGAAGCTTTCTTT
CASSDQATTEAFF
>NA|16|TRBV27|TRBJ2-1|TRBD2
TGTGCCAGCAGTTTAGGTAGCGGGAGGACTCAATGGGAGCAGTTCTTC
CASSLGSGRTQWEQFF
>NA|13|TRBV9|TRBJ1-3|NA
TGTGCCAGCAGCGTAGGACAGGGAAACACCATATATTTT
CASSVGQGNTIYF
>NA|15|TRBV7-6|TRBJ2-5|NA
TGTGCCAGCAGCTCCCGACGGAGCCAACGTGAGACCCAGTACTTC
CASSSRRSQRETQYF
>NA|13|TRBV5-4|TRBJ1-1|TRBD1
TGTGCCATGCTAAGACAGGGGGCCTCTGAAGCTTTCTTT
CAMLRQGASEAFF
>NA|16|TRBV5-1|TRBJ2-7|TRBD2
TGCGCCAGCAGCTTGGGTCATCTAGCGGGAGGCTACGAGCAGTACTTC
CASSLGHLAGGYEQYF
>NA|15|TRBV28|TRBJ1-5|NA
TGTGCCAGCAGTTCAAACAGGTATAGCAATCAGCCCCAGCATTTT
CASSSNRYSNQPQHF
>NA|17|TRBV23-1|TRBJ2-1|NA
TGCGCCAGCAGCCCATCTCGGGGGGGGACAGTCTACAATGAGCAGTTCTTC
CASSPSRGGTVYNEQFF
>NA|15|TRBV5-1|TRBJ1-1|TRBD1
TGCGCCAGCAGCCAGGACAGGGGATATGGCACTGAAGCTTTCTTT
CASSQDRGYGTEAFF
>NA|13|TRBV7-8|TRBJ2-7|NA
TGTGCCAGCAGCCAAACTACCCTTCGGGAGCAGTACTTC
CASSQTTLREQYF
>NA|13|TRBV2|TRBJ2-5|NA
TGTGCCAGCAGTGTAAATAGTCGGGAGACCCAGTACTTC
CASSVNSRETQYF
>NA|14|TRBV28|TRBJ1-5|NA
TGTGCCAGCAGTTTCCCGACAAGCAATCAGCCCCAGCATTTT
CASSFPTSNQPQHF
>NA|13|TRBV9|TRBJ2-7|NA
TGTGCCAGCAGCGTAGCAGGAGGGGTCGAGCAGTACTTC
CASSVAGGVEQYF
>NA|17|TRBV14|TRBJ2-1|TRBD2
TGTGCCAGCAGCCAAAAGATGGGCGGGAGCCTTATTAATGAGCAGTTCTTC
CASSQKMGGSLINEQFF
>NA|13|TRBV10-3|TRBJ1-1|TRBD1
TGTGCCATACGGGACAGGGTGAACACTGAAGCTTTCTTT
CAIRDRVNTEAFF
>NA|14|TRBV15|TRBJ1-1|NA
TGTGCCACCAGCAGAGTTTCGGGTTTGGATGGAGCTTTCTTT
CATSRVSGLDGAFF
>NA|17|TRBV4-3|TRBJ2-7|NA
TGCGCCAGCAGCCAAGATAGGGCACAGGGTGACCTCTACGAGCAGTACTTC
CASSQDRAQGDLYEQYF
>NA|15|TRBV27|TRBJ2-7|TRBD2
TGTGCCAGCAGTCCGGGACTAGCGGGAGGTGGGAAGCAGTACTTC
CASSPGLAGGGKQYF
>NA|15|TRBV11-1|TRBJ2-3|NA
TGTGCCAGCAGCTTCCGGGACTCCCTGACAGATACGCAGTATTTT
CASSFRDSLTDTQYF
>few|9|TRBV19|TRBJ1-5|NA
TGTGCCACCTCCCTGTCCCAGCATTTT
CATSLSQHF
>NA|15|TRBV19|TRBJ1-5|NA
TGTGCCAGTAGTACTTACTGGGGGGGAGATCAGCCCCAGCATTTT
CASSTYWGGDQPQHF